The 7 T cell receptor beta chains presented below share a single source sample, sequenced in a study of shared clonotypes between healthy human individuals. TCRdb's table, derived via immunoSEQ multiplex PCR, lists solely in-frame clones and lacks some. The sample holds some 1.1 million clones, approximately 75% seen once. Sequencing was carried out using memory CD4+ T cells from PBMCs. This sample's subset: CD45RA-negative fraction. Source of these receptors: a man aged 18 to 29 in good health. Some clones in this sample may be carry-over from other donors' samples.

V and J are TRBV10-3 and TRBJ2-1; the D is unclear. Deletions cut 5 bases from V and 7 bases from J, with 15 bases between. Germline CDR1 and CDR2: ENHRY and SYGVKD. This CDR3 has 14 amino acids. Here the CDR3 DNA reads TGTGCCATCAGTCCTCAGAAGGTACAAAATGAGCAGTTCTTC. Its translation is CAISPQKVQNEQFF.

The chain uses TRBV4-3 and TRBJ1-3; possibly TRBD1 for D (5 bases). The germline V and J ends were trimmed by 3 bases and 0 bases, with 9 bases remaining between them. CDR1 is LGHNA and CDR2 is YSLEER in the germline V gene. The CDR3 sequence is 15 residues long. The CDR3 DNA sequence: TGCGCCAGCAGCCAGGACACTCTCTCTGGAAACACCATATATTTT. This sequence encodes CASSQDTLSGNTIYF.

CDR3 sequence: CARGRADNSPLHF. As DNA, the CDR3 is TGTGCCAGGGGGCGGGCGGATAATTCACCCCTCCACTTT. J is TRBJ1-6 and V is TRBV2; D is perhaps TRBD1 (5 bases). The CDR3 has 13 residues. Trimming stripped 9 bases from V and 5 bases from J, with 11 bases between. The germline V gene encodes CDR1 SNHLY and CDR2 FYNNEI.

The rearrangement uses TRBV27 and TRBJ2-5, with TRBD1 as a possible D gene (6 bases). The CDR3 runs 14 residues. Trimming shortened V by 5 bases and J by 5 bases, and 15 bases separated the two germline ends. Germline lookup yields CDR1 MNHEY and CDR2 SMNVEV (reference sequence). This CDR3 is CASSGRWQGETQYF. The CDR3 region has the DNA TGTGCCAGCAGTGGGCGGTGGCAGGGGGAGACCCAGTACTTC.

The J gene is TRBJ2-5, the V gene TRBV7-2; the match to TRBD2 covers 8 bases. This CDR3 is 14 amino acids long. V was pared by 5 bases and J by 5 bases, with 7 bases of the junction left unmatched. Germline V CDR1 and CDR2: SGHTA, FQGNSA. The CDR3 nucleotides are TGTGCCAGCAGCCCGGGGGGGGCTTTGGAGACCCAGTACTTC. It is translated as CASSPGGALETQYF.

The chain recombines TRBV6-1 with TRBJ1-1, with D uncertain. V lost 6 bases and J lost 12, with 14 bases in between. This CDR3 region has 11 residues. Germline V CDR1 and CDR2: MNHNS, SASEGT. The CDR3 region has the DNA TGTGCCAGCAGCTTAGTGGAAGGGACTTTCTTT. It codes for CASSLVEGTFF.

A note on this clone: One junction end disagrees with the germline gene, perhaps due to a read error. The CDR3: CAWSGQAGVAYERYF. The DNA of the CDR3 is TGTGCCTGGAGTGGTCAGGCGGGAGTTGCCTACGAGCGGTACTTC. The V and J genes are TRBV30 and TRBJ2-7, with 7 bases fitting TRBD2. This CDR3 spans 15 amino acids. From germline, CDR1 is GTSNPN and CDR2 SVGIG (reference sequence).